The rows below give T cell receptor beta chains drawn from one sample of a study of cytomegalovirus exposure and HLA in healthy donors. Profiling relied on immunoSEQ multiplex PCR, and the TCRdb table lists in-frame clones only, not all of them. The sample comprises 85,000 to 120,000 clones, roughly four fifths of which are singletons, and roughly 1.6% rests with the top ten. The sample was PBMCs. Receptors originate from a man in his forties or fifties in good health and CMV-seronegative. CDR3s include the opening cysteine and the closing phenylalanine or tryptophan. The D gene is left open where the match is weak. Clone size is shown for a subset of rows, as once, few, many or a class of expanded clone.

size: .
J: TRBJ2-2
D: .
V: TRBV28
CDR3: CATRPPRQGGIKYAGELFF
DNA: TGTGCCACCCGGCCCCCAAGACAGGGAGGAATTAAGTACGCCGGGGAGCTGTTTTTT

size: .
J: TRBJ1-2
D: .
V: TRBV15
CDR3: CATSRDYPDRRGTDGYTF
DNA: TGTGCCACCAGCAGAGATTATCCCGACAGGCGGGGGACGGATGGCTACACCTTC

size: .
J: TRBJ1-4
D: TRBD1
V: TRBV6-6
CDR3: CASSYHMGQGKEKLFF
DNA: TGTGCCAGCAGTTACCATATGGGACAGGGGAAGGAAAAACTGTTTTTT

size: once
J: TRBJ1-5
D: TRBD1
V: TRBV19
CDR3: CASSILRDRSNQPQHF
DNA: TGTGCCAGTAGTATCCTCCGGGACAGATCAAATCAGCCCCAGCATTTT

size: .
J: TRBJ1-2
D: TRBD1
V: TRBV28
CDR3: CASSIWDRGSYTF
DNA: TGTGCCAGCAGTATATGGGACAGGGGGAGCTACACCTTC

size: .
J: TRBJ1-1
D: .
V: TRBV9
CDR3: CASSPPHGGTRVETEAFF
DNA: TGTGCCAGCAGCCCACCACATGGCGGGACCCGGGTTGAAACTGAAGCTTTCTTT

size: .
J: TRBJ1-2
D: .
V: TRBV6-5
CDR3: CASSYSPRGLDYGYTF
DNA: TGTGCCAGCAGTTACTCGCCCAGGGGTTTGGACTATGGCTACACCTTC

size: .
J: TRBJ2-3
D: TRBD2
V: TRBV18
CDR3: CASSPQALAGGLGTDTQYF
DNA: TGTGCCAGCTCACCACAAGCGCTAGCGGGGGGCCTGGGCACAGATACGCAGTATTTT

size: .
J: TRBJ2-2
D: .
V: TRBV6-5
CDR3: CATLDRNTGELFF
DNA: TGTGCCACTTTGGACAGGAACACCGGGGAGCTGTTTTTT

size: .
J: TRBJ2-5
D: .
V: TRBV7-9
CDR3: CASSLEGVETQYF
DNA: TGTGCCAGCAGCTTAGAAGGGGTGGAGACCCAGTACTTC

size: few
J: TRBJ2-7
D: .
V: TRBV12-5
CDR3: CASGLDLWSSYEQYF
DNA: TGTGCTAGTGGTTTGGATCTCTGGAGCTCCTACGAGCAGTACTTC

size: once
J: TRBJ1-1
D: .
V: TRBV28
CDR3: CASSPSGDVAFF
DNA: TGTGCCAGCAGTCCTTCGGGGGACGTGGCTTTCTTT

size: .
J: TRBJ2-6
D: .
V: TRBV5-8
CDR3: CASSLSGGANVLTF
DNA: TGTGCCAGCAGCTTGAGCGGGGGGGCCAACGTCCTGACTTTC

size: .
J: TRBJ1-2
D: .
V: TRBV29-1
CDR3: CSVEGGQSYGYTF
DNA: TGCAGCGTTGAAGGGGGGCAGAGCTATGGCTACACCTTC

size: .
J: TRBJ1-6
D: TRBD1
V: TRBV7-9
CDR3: CASSFGRTGDSPLHF
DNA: TGTGCCAGCAGCTTCGGTAGGACAGGGGATTCACCCCTCCACTTT

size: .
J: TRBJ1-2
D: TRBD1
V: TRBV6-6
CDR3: CASSFNRGSGYTF
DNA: TGTGCCAGCAGTTTCAACAGGGGATCCGGCTACACCTTC

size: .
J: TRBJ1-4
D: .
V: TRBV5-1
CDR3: CASSLGTAQTLTNEKLFF
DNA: TGCGCCAGCAGCTTGGGGACAGCCCAAACCCTTACGAATGAAAAACTGTTTTTT

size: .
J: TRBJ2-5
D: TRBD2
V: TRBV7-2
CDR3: CASKRGLQETQYF
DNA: TGTGCCAGTAAGCGGGGCTTACAAGAGACCCAGTACTTC

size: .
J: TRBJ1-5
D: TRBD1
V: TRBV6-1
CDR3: CASSEWGQGNQPQHF
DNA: TGTGCCAGCAGTGAATGGGGACAGGGGAATCAGCCCCAGCATTTT

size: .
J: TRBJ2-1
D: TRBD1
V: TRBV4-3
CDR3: CASSPGTAVLNEQFF
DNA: TGCGCCAGCAGCCCGGGGACAGCCGTCCTCAATGAGCAGTTCTTC

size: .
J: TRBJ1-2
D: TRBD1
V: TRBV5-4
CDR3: CASSSDRGRAGYTF
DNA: TGTGCCAGCAGCTCGGACAGGGGGCGCGCTGGCTACACCTTC

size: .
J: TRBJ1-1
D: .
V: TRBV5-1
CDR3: CASSLVIVPGVGTEAFF
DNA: TGCGCCAGCAGCTTGGTGATCGTCCCCGGGGTGGGCACTGAAGCTTTCTTT

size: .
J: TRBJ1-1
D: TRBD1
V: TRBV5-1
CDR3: CASSLDRGIGVNEGAFF
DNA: TGCGCCAGCAGCTTGGACAGGGGAATTGGGGTTAATGAGGGAGCTTTCTTT

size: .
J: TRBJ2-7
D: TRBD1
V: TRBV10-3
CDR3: CAISDSGQGSYEQYF
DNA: TGTGCCATCAGTGACTCGGGACAGGGGTCTTACGAGCAGTACTTC

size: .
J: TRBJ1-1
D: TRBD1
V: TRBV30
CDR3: CASESNRGRGTEAFF
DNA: TGTGCCTCAGAATCAAACAGGGGAAGGGGCACTGAAGCTTTCTTT

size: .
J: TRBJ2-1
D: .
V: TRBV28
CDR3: CASSLLQDYEPQPQNEQFF
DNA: TGTGCCAGCAGTTTATTACAAGATTATGAACCACAGCCACAAAATGAGCAGTTCTTC

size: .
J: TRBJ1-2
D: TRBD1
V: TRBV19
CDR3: CASSIPAGGVYGYTF
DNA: TGTGCCAGTAGTATCCCCGCAGGGGGCGTCTATGGCTACACCTTC

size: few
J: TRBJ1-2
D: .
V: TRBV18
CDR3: CASSPQRGYTF
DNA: TGTGCCAGCTCACCCCAACGGGGCTACACCTTC

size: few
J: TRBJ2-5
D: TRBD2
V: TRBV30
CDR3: CAWGLAGGQGETQYF
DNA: TGTGCCTGGGGACTAGCGGGGGGGCAGGGAGAGACCCAGTACTTC

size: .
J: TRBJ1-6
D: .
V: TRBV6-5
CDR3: CASYRERNSPLHF
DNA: TGTGCCAGTTACAGGGAGAGGAATTCACCCCTCCACTTT

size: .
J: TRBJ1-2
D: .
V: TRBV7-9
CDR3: CASSLIEDRGYTF
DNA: TGTGCCAGCAGCTTAATTGAGGATAGGGGCTACACCTTC

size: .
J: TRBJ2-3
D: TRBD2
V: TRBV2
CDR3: CASKGRASTDTQYF
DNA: TGTGCCAGCAAGGGGAGGGCTAGCACAGATACGCAGTATTTT

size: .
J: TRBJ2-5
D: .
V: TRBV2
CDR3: CASRQKETQYF
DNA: TGTGCCAGCAGGCAGAAAGAGACCCAGTACTTC

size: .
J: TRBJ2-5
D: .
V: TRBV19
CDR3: CASSGSERAETQYF
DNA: TGTGCCAGTAGTGGCTCCGAGCGGGCAGAGACCCAGTACTTC

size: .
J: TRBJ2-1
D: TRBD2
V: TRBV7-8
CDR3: CASSSLPSGSYNEQFF
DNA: TGTGCCAGCAGCTCCCTGCCTAGCGGTAGCTACAATGAGCAGTTCTTC